This T cell receptor (beta chain) was profiled in a study of regulatory T cells. Study-wide points: Skewed V and J usage and few unique V-J pairs marked patient repertoires, most in Tregs. Hydrophobic residues at CDR3 positions 6 and 7 were enriched in conventional CD4+ T cells of CD3G-deficient patients.

Patients, 2 to 39 years old, had expanded memory T-cell proportions. Sorting split CD4+ cells into CD25-high CD127-low Tregs and CD25-low CD127-high conventional T cells. The germline V and J ends were trimmed by 2 bases and 5 bases, with 9 bases remaining between them. The CDR3 extends over 13 amino acids. Per the germline V gene, CDR1 is MNHNY and CDR2 is SVGAGI (reference sequence). Turning to this clone: Its target is unknown.

The primer mix had 52 TRBV and 13 TRBJ primers. Generated by immunoSEQ multiplex PCR, the TCRdb table keeps only in-frame clones and is missing some. The top ten hold around 7.8% of the sample, which has about 15,000 clones, 80% to 90% seen once. Sample: conventional CD4+ T cells sorted from blood. The TCR originated in a person aged 30 to 40 with CD3G deficiency. This chain connects TRBV6-6 to TRBJ1-2, with D unresolved. DNA of the CDR3: TGTGCCAGCAGTTACCGGGCAGATTATGGCTACACCTTC. Protein sequence: CASSYRADYGYTF.